The 30 T cell receptor beta chains in this list originate from one sample, sequenced in a study of CD8 T cells in Susac syndrome. A quantity of about 0.45 to 1 ug RNA underwent reverse transcription using random hexamers. TCRdb used MiXCR to reprocess the immunoSEQ multiplex PCR reads, holding one entry per CDR3 protein. Found here are tens of thousands of distinct CDR3 sequences, over 90% of them singletons; the top ten hold about 0.3%. Sample: CD4+ T cells from PBMCs. Receptors were obtained from a human donor with Susac syndrome.

V is TRBV20-1 and J is TRBJ2-3, with 8 bases matching TRBD2. This CDR3 region has 16 residues. The junction had 8 bases not matched to a gene; V was cut back by 3 bases and J by 0 bases. The germline gives CDR1 DFQATT, CDR2 SNEGSKA (reference sequence). The CDR3 spells CSASDRAGDSTDTQYF. The CDR3 DNA sequence: TGCAGTGCTAGCGATAGAGCGGGGGACAGCACAGATACGCAGTATTTT.

The chain joins TRBV7-3 to TRBJ2-1, with 8 bases identical to TRBD2. Germline trimming cut 0 bases from V and 5 bases from J; bases unmatched to any gene: 6. CDR3 length: 16 amino acids. Per germline, CDR1 SGHTA and CDR2 FQGTGA. The CDR3 region is CASSLTGSGGHNEQFF. CDR3 DNA sequence: TGTGCCAGCAGCTTAACAGGGTCGGGGGGGCACAATGAGCAGTTCTTC.

The chain employs TRBV19 and TRBJ1-5; D remains unclear. V was clipped by 6 bases and J by 1 base, with 13 bases between them. Germline CDR1 reads LNHDA; CDR2 reads SQIVND (reference sequence). This CDR3 comprises 15 residues. DNA of the CDR3: TGTGCCAGTAGCTCGAAAGGGCTGAGCAATCAGCCCCAGCATTTT. It encodes CASSSKGLSNQPQHF.

The CDR3 DNA follows: TGTGCCAGCAGCCCCCTAAAGCGGGGGCGAAGCACAGATACGCAGTATTTT. Its translation is CASSPLKRGRSTDTQYF. This chain links TRBV9 with TRBJ2-3; TRBD2 aligns across 8 bases. Unmatched junction bases numbered 10, after V lost 4 bases and J lost 0 bases. The CDR3 totals 17 residues. In germline, CDR1 is SGDLS, CDR2 YYNGEE.

The chain recombines TRBV19 with TRBJ2-2, with a tentative D call TRBD1 (5 bases). Germline V CDR1 and CDR2: LNHDA, SQIVND (reference sequence). The CDR3 extends over 14 amino acids. The V end lost 2 bases, the J end lost 1 base, and 5 bases lay between the germline ends. For the CDR3, the DNA is TGTGCCAGTAGTATACAGGGGAACACCGGGGAGCTGTTTTTT. Translating it yields CASSIQGNTGELFF. Complete variable domain (other parts from reference TRBV19 and TRBJ2-2): DGGITQSPKYLFRKEGQNVTLSCEQNLNHDAMYWYRQDPGQGLRLIYYSQIVNDFQKGDIAEGYSVSREKKESFPLTVTSAQKNPTAFYLCASSIQGNTGELFFGEGSRLTVL.

The rearrangement uses TRBV6-5 and TRBJ1-5, with a possible D match to TRBD1 (6 bases). The CDR3 consists of 12 residues. V was clipped by 5 bases and J by 7 bases, with 9 bases between them. Germline lookup yields CDR1 MNHEY and CDR2 SVGAGI. The CDR3, as DNA: TGTGCCAGCAGTCAGGGGCTCCAGCCCCAGCATTTT. Residues: CASSQGLQPQHF.

This chain links TRBV6-6 with TRBJ1-2, with D perhaps matching TRBD1 (5 bases). The germline V and J ends were trimmed by 0 bases and 6 bases, with 5 bases remaining between them. This CDR3 region has 12 residues. Germline V CDR1 and CDR2: MNHNY, SVGAGI (reference sequence). The CDR3 loop reads CASSYSGDGYTF. The CDR3 DNA reads as TGTGCCAGCAGTTACTCGGGGGATGGCTACACCTTC.

CDR3 sequence: CASSQEGTGKDTQYF. As DNA, the CDR3 is TGTGCCAGCAGCCAAGAAGGGACAGGGAAAGATACGCAGTATTTT. The chain employs TRBV3-1 and TRBJ2-3; 9 nucleotides agree with TRBD1. The CDR3 covers 15 residues. Germline assignment: CDR1 LGHDT and CDR2 YNNKEL (reference sequence). With 0 bases clipped from V and 5 bases from J, the junction kept 3 bases outside the gene matches.

The chain recombines TRBV25-1 with TRBJ1-3; D is undetermined. Germline V gene sequence: CDR1 MGHDK, CDR2 SYGVNS. The CDR3 is 15 residues long. Trimming shortened V by 2 bases and J by 0 bases, and 8 bases separated the two germline ends. The CDR3 spells CASSELHSSGNTIYF. The DNA of the CDR3 is TGTGCCAGCAGTGAACTTCACAGCTCTGGAAACACCATATATTTT.

V gene TRBV29-1 combines with J gene TRBJ1-2; no clear D gene. The CDR3 covers 11 residues. Looked up from germline, CDR1 is SQVTM and CDR2 is ANQGSEA. The CDR3 reads CSAQEGYGYTF. In DNA form, the CDR3 reads TGCAGTGCCCAAGAAGGCTATGGCTACACCTTC.

The V and J genes are TRBV6-2 or TRBV6-3 and TRBJ2-7; D might be TRBD1 (6 bases). The germline CDR1 and CDR2 sequences are MNHEY and SVGEGT. The V end lost 6 bases, the J end lost 0 bases, and 18 bases lay between the germline ends. This CDR3 comprises 16 residues. CDR3 in amino acids: CASRPPWTVHSYEQYF. Written as DNA, the CDR3 is TGTGCCAGCAGACCTCCCTGGACAGTCCACTCCTACGAGCAGTACTTC.

This chain links TRBV11-3 with TRBJ2-1; 9 nucleotides agree with TRBD2. Germline CDR1 SGHNT, CDR2 YENEEA. Trimming at V came to 0 bases and at J to 9 bases, leaving 3 bases not matched to a gene. This CDR3 has 14 amino acids. The CDR3 region has the DNA TGTGCCAGCAGCTTAGAAGCGGGGGGCGGTGAGCAGTTCTTC. This codes for CASSLEAGGGEQFF. Supplemented by reference TRBV11-3 and TRBJ2-1, the full variable domain reads EAGVVQSPRYKIIEKKQPVAFWCNPISGHNTLYWYLQNLGQGPELLIRYENEEAVDDSQLPKDRFSAERLKGVDSTLKIQPAELGDSAVYLCASSLEAGGGEQFFGPGTRLTVL.

This chain uses TRBV30 with TRBJ1-6, with D unclear. The germline V gene encodes CDR1 GTSNPN and CDR2 SVGIG (reference sequence). This CDR3 has 13 amino acids. The V gene lost 3 bases and the J gene lost 7 bases, with 10 bases spanning the gap. Here the CDR3 DNA reads TGTGCCTGGAGAAGGGATTTGAATTCACCCCTCCACTTT. It codes for CAWRRDLNSPLHF.

The rearrangement uses TRBV10-3 and TRBJ2-7, with a possible D match to TRBD2 (6 bases). CDR1 ENHRY and CDR2 SYGVKD come from the germline V gene. Between the trimmed V and J ends, which lost 10 bases and 2 bases, there was a span of 9 bases. This CDR3 has 11 residues. This CDR3 reads CASGTAYEQYF. In nucleotides, the CDR3 is TGTGCCAGCGGGACTGCCTACGAGCAGTACTTC.

The chain carries TRBV20-1 and TRBJ2-1; no clear D. CDR1 and CDR2 (germline): DFQATT, SNEGSKA (reference sequence). Trimming removed 2 bases from V and 3 bases from J, with 11 bases in between. CDR3 length equals 14 residues. CDR3 protein: CSARNPRFYNEQFF. CDR3 coding DNA: TGCAGTGCTAGAAACCCGAGATTCTACAATGAGCAGTTCTTC.

The chain joins TRBV3-1 to TRBJ2-1; D gene uncertain. Trimming shortened V by 8 bases and J by 6 bases, and 8 bases separated the two germline ends. The CDR3 consists of 11 residues. Germline CDR1 and CDR2: LGHDT and YNNKEL (reference sequence). CDR3 residues: CASSAFNEQFF. In DNA, the CDR3 is TGTGCCAGCTCAGCCTTCAATGAGCAGTTCTTC.

The J gene is TRBJ1-1, the V gene TRBV10-3; maybe TRBD1 (6 bases). The CDR3 covers 12 residues. CDR1 ENHRY and CDR2 SYGVKD come from the germline V gene. Trimming shortened V by 6 bases and J by 7 bases, and 12 bases separated the two germline ends. Here the CDR3 reads CAISQVQGEAFF. The CDR3 DNA sequence: TGTGCCATCAGCCAAGTACAGGGTGAAGCTTTCTTT.

The chain joins TRBV20-1 to TRBJ2-1; no definite D call. The germline V gene has CDR1 DFQATT and CDR2 SNEGSKA (reference sequence). The CDR3 is 13 residues long. Between the trimmed V and J ends, which lost 1 base and 4 bases, there was a span of 8 bases. As DNA, the CDR3 is TGCAGTGCTAGAGGAGGTACTTACAATGAGCAGTTCTTC. It translates to CSARGGTYNEQFF.

V and J are TRBV3-1 and TRBJ1-1; weak D call: TRBD1 (6 bases). The CDR3 length is 14 residues. CDR1 and CDR2 from the germline V gene are LGHDT and YNNKEL (reference sequence). Trimming cost V 4 bases and J 1 base, with 10 bases left between them. The CDR3 DNA is TGTGCCAGCAGCCGTTGGGGGGCGAACACTGAAGCTTTCTTT. Its translation is CASSRWGANTEAFF.

The chain employs TRBV12-3 or TRBV12-4 and TRBJ2-1, with 10 bases matching TRBD1. The CDR3 is 17 amino acids. Trimming at V came to 3 bases and at J to 9 bases, leaving 14 bases not matched to a gene. This CDR3 reads CASSFGRRTGGHLEQFF. CDR3 sequence (DNA): TGTGCCAGCAGTTTTGGACGCAGGACAGGGGGACATCTTGAGCAGTTCTTC.

This clonotype has just one count. The gene calls are TRBV5-1 and TRBJ2-7; 9 bases are a match to TRBD1. J was trimmed by 1 base and V by 7 bases; bases with no gene match: 6. The V gene's germline CDR1 is SGHRS and CDR2 YFSETQ. CDR3 length: 14 residues. The CDR3 DNA reads TGCGCCAGCCGGGGACAGGGCGAGTCCTACGAGCAGTACTTC. Protein: CASRGQGESYEQYF.

J is TRBJ2-1 and V is TRBV7-3; 9 nucleotides align to TRBD2. CDR3 length: 15 residues. From germline, CDR1 is SGHTA and CDR2 FQGTGA. Germline trimming cut 2 bases from V and 6 bases from J; bases unmatched to any gene: 5. The CDR3 nucleotides read TGTGCCAGCAGCTTATTGCGGGGGGGCCTCAATGAGCAGTTCTTC. It encodes CASSLLRGGLNEQFF.

The chain uses TRBV28 and TRBJ2-7; D possibly corresponds to TRBD1 (5 bases). CDR1 MDHEN and CDR2 SYDVKM come from the germline V gene. The V and J ends lost 8 bases and 4 bases respectively, with 12 bases between them. The CDR3 runs to 12 residues. The DNA for the CDR3 is TGTGCCAGCGGGCAGGGTCCTTACGAGCAGTACTTC. It specifies CASGQGPYEQYF.

The chain recombines TRBV12-3 or TRBV12-4 with TRBJ2-1, with D possibly being TRBD2 (5 bases). The CDR3 has 14 residues. V was shortened by 2 bases and J by 10 bases, with 15 bases between the two germline ends. The CDR3 loop is CASSLIGSLGEQFF. For the CDR3, the DNA is TGTGCCAGCAGTTTAATTGGGAGTTTGGGGGAGCAGTTCTTC.

CDR3 sequence: CASSLLQGRRGTQYF. In DNA, the CDR3 is TGTGCCAGCAGTCTACTACAGGGGCGGCGGGGTACGCAGTATTTT. The gene calls are TRBV12-3 or TRBV12-4 and TRBJ2-3, with D perhaps matching TRBD1 (7 bases). The V end lost 5 bases, the J end lost 8 bases, and 20 bases lay between the germline ends. This CDR3 comprises 15 residues.

The chain has TRBV5-4 and TRBJ1-2; D might be TRBD1 (5 bases). The V end lost 4 bases, the J end lost 3 bases, and 10 bases lay between the germline ends. Germline values: CDR1 SGHNT, CDR2 YYREEE (reference sequence). This CDR3 spans 13 amino acids. The CDR3 coding sequence is TGTGCCAGCAGCGGGGGGGAATACTATGGCTACACCTTC. This codes for CASSGGEYYGYTF.

This chain links TRBV5-1 with TRBJ2-3; D remains unclear. The CDR3 totals 15 residues. V lost 4 bases and J lost 6, with 18 bases in between. The germline CDR1 and CDR2 sequences are SGHRS and YFSETQ. CDR3 amino acids: CASSPLLELGDTQYF. DNA for the CDR3: TGCGCCAGCAGCCCTCTTCTAGAACTTGGGGATACGCAGTATTTT.

The chain carries TRBV30 and TRBJ2-7; 8 bases align to TRBD2. V was clipped by 4 bases and J by 2 bases; unmatched bases: 13. Germline V CDR1 and CDR2: GTSNPN, SVGIG (reference sequence). The CDR3 is 16 amino acids. The CDR3 spells CAWKPGGAGNPYEQYF. CDR3 DNA: TGTGCCTGGAAACCCGGGGGGGCAGGGAACCCCTACGAGCAGTACTTC.

The chain uses TRBV4-1 and TRBJ1-6; 9 positions agree with TRBD1. The V and J ends lost 4 bases and 6 bases, in that order; junction bases with no gene match: 4. Germline values: CDR1 MGHRA, CDR2 YSYEKL. There are 15 residues in the CDR3. The CDR3 bases are TGCGCCAGCAGCCCAGGGACAGGGATTAATTCACCCCTCCACTTT. Its protein is CASSPGTGINSPLHF.

This sequence joins TRBV5-1 and TRBJ1-5; a weak D match, TRBD1 (6 bases). This CDR3 region has 14 residues. The germline gives CDR1 SGHRS, CDR2 YFSETQ. V lost 3 bases to trimming and J lost 4 bases, with 11 bases between them. CDR3 DNA: TGCGCCAGCAGCTCCGGACAGAAAAATCAGCCCCAGCATTTT. This gives the protein CASSSGQKNQPQHF.